This note documents a single T cell receptor beta chain sequence. This sample is part of a study of blood T cell repertoires in COVID-19. Trimming took 3 bases from V and 4 from J, leaving 18 bases between them. The germline gives CDR1 LNHNV, CDR2 YYDKDF (reference sequence). The CDR3 is made up of 16 amino acids. Here immunoSEQ multiplex PCR was the method, and the copy in TCRdb shows in-frame clones only, minus some. The sample carries tens of thousands of clones, more than 80% recorded once. The origin of this receptor is a man aged 60 to 69 with acute or convalescent COVID-19. The V call is TRBV15, the J call TRBJ2-5, with D perhaps matching TRBD2 (6 bases). Source material: peripheral blood. This CDR3 is CATSSTPSERGETQYF. The CDR3 nucleotides are TGTGCCACCAGCAGTACCCCTAGCGAGAGGGGAGAGACCCAGTACTTC.